The 20 T cell receptor beta chains below all came from one sample that was sequenced in a study of identical twins. TCRdb re-called the 5' RACE reads with MiXCR, one entry per CDR3 protein. The sample shows approximately 300,000 distinct CDR3 sequences, over 8.5% of them seen only once. The same data also contributed to another study, on yellow fever vaccine responses in identical twins.

Sequencing used CD8+ T cells sorted from blood. Receptors were obtained from a woman aged 18-29 years in good health.

Ten or more counts support this clonotype. This rearrangement joins TRBV20-1 to TRBJ1-4; possibly TRBD1 for D (5 bases). Between the trimmed V and J ends, which lost 3 bases and 8 bases, there was a span of 7 bases. CDR1 is DFQATT, CDR2 SNEGSKA, per germline (reference sequence). This CDR3 has 11 amino acids. The CDR3 is CSASWGEKLFF. In nucleotides, the CDR3 is TGCAGTGCTAGTTGGGGGGAAAAACTGTTTTTT.

This clonotype was detected a few times. This chain joins TRBV14 and TRBJ1-1, with TRBD1 matching over 10 bases. This CDR3 is built from 18 residues. The V gene's germline CDR1 is SGHDN and CDR2 FVKESK. Trimming at V came to 3 bases and at J to 0 bases, leaving 10 bases not matched to a gene. The CDR3 DNA follows: TGTGCCAGCAGCCAGAAACAAACAGGGACAGGGGTGAACACTGAAGCTTTCTTT. Its protein product is CASSQKQTGTGVNTEAFF.

This clonotype has just a few counts. The V gene is TRBV11-2, the J gene TRBJ2-3, with TRBD2 matching 8 bases. The CDR3 covers 16 residues. Germline V gene sequence: CDR1 SGHAT, CDR2 FQNNGV. V lost 0 bases to trimming and J lost 2 bases; unmatched junction nucleotides: 4. The CDR3 loop is CASSLDPSGHTDTQYF. As DNA, the CDR3 is TGTGCCAGCAGCTTAGATCCTAGCGGGCACACAGATACGCAGTATTTT.

This clonotype has more than one count but fewer than ten. The V gene is TRBV7-9, the J gene TRBJ2-1; tentative D call: TRBD2 (6 bases). Germline loops: CDR1 SEHNR, CDR2 FQNEAQ (reference sequence). The CDR3 is 14 amino acids. V lost 7 bases to trimming and J lost 6 bases, with 16 bases between them. For the CDR3, the DNA is TGTGCCAGCACCAGCGGGCAGGGCGTCAATGAGCAGTTCTTC. Its translation is CASTSGQGVNEQFF.

The chain links TRBV30 to TRBJ2-1; 11 bases map to TRBD2. The germline gives CDR1 GTSNPN, CDR2 SVGIG (reference sequence). V lost 3 bases to trimming and J lost 3 bases; unmatched junction nucleotides: 4. This CDR3 is 15 amino acids long. CDR3 loop: CAWSPLAGGYNEQFF. In DNA, the CDR3 is TGTGCCTGGAGCCCGCTAGCGGGAGGCTACAATGAGCAGTTCTTC.

This clonotype showed up just a few times. V gene TRBV6-1 combines with J gene TRBJ2-1, with TRBD2 matching over 7 bases. Trimming cost V 4 bases and J 0 bases; bases outside gene matches: 6. Germline CDR1 MNHNS, CDR2 SASEGT. This CDR3 is built from 16 residues. The CDR3 nucleotides read TGTGCCAGCAGTGGTAGTAGCGGGCGCTCCTACAATGAGCAGTTCTTC. Protein product: CASSGSSGRSYNEQFF.

The chain carries TRBV20-1 and TRBJ2-3; D remains unclear. Per the germline V gene, CDR1 is DFQATT and CDR2 is SNEGSKA (reference sequence). Trimming stripped 3 bases from V and 2 bases from J, with 15 bases between. The CDR3 consists of 15 residues. This chain's CDR3 is CSASRPTHLTDTQYF. The CDR3 bases are TGCAGTGCTAGCCGCCCGACCCACCTCACAGATACGCAGTATTTT.

For the CDR3, the DNA is TGTGCCAGCAGCTTAGTTTCCGTCCGGACTAGCGGGAGGTGGGAGACCCAGTACTTC. Translation gives CASSLVSVRTSGRWETQYF. This chain uses TRBV7-8 with TRBJ2-5; 14 bases are a match to TRBD2. CDR1 and CDR2 from the germline V gene are SGHVS and FQNEAQ. The ends lost 1 base at V and 5 bases at J; junction bases unmatched: 12. This CDR3 is 19 amino acids long.

V gene TRBV29-1 combines with J gene TRBJ2-3; 10 bases line up with TRBD2. CDR1 is SQVTM, CDR2 ANQGSEA, per germline. The CDR3 has 17 amino acids. Losses at the gene ends were 0 bases for V and 3 bases for J; bases not matched to a gene: 9. CDR3 region: CSVEDPVASGRTDTQYF. In DNA form, the CDR3 reads TGCAGCGTTGAAGATCCCGTGGCTAGCGGGAGAACAGATACGCAGTATTTT.

This clonotype was counted once. A much larger clone is a single base away; this may be a read error. J is TRBJ2-5 and V is TRBV11-3; 7 bases align to TRBD1. The CDR3 consists of 14 residues. The germline V gene has CDR1 SGHNT and CDR2 YENEEA. With V trimmed by 4 bases and J by 2 bases, 4 bases remained unmatched. The CDR3 DNA follows: TGTGCCAGCAGCTCCCGGGACAGACAAGAGACCCAGTACTTC. As protein: CASSSRDRQETQYF.

This clonotype was counted many times. V usage is TRBV6-1 and J usage is TRBJ1-2; D is unresolved. Germline CDR1 reads MNHNS; CDR2 reads SASEGT. CDR3 length equals 13 residues. Trimming took 1 base from V and 6 from J, leaving 9 bases between them. The CDR3 reads CASSEVGRDGYTF. As DNA, the CDR3 is TGTGCCAGCAGTGAAGTAGGACGGGATGGCTACACCTTC.

Many counts were recorded for this clonotype. The CDR3 bases are TGTGCCAGCAGCCGAACGGGAGGGGACACTGAAGCTTTCTTT. Its translation: CASSRTGGDTEAFF. The chain is built from TRBV7-9 and TRBJ1-1, with D perhaps TRBD1 (5 bases). The V and J ends lost 5 bases and 3 bases respectively, with 13 bases between them. Germline V gene data show CDR1 as SEHNR and CDR2 as FQNEAQ (reference sequence). The CDR3 totals 14 residues.

This clonotype was seen a handful of times. DNA of the CDR3: TGTGCCAGCAGCCACCTCTTGCGGGGGGGGGATACGCAGTATTTT. Amino acid sequence: CASSHLLRGGDTQYF. The chain couples TRBV7-2 to TRBJ2-3; the match to TRBD2 covers 9 bases. Germline V gene lookup returns CDR1 SGHTA and CDR2 FQGNSA. The V gene end was trimmed by 5 bases and the J gene end by 6 bases; junction bases not matched to a gene: 9. The CDR3 totals 15 residues.

This clonotype was found many times. J is TRBJ2-2 and V is TRBV29-1; TRBD2 aligns across 9 bases. The CDR3 is 16 amino acids. After removal of 2 bases from V and 3 bases from J, the junction contained 7 bases not matched to a gene. Germline values: CDR1 SQVTM, CDR2 ANQGSEA. The CDR3 DNA is TGCAGCGTTGAATTTCTAGCGGGGACCCACACCGGGGAGCTGTTTTTT. It is translated as CSVEFLAGTHTGELFF.

This clonotype was counted many times. This rearrangement joins TRBV12-3 or TRBV12-4 to TRBJ2-4, with D possibly TRBD2 on 5 matching bases. Trimming took off 6 bases at V and 6 bases at J, with 18 bases between the two ends. This CDR3 is built from 15 residues. CDR3 DNA: TGTGCCAGCAGCGAAATATTCCCAGAGGGAAACATTCAGTACTTC. This encodes CASSEIFPEGNIQYF.

This clonotype was found a few times. The rearrangement links TRBV20-1 to TRBJ2-4, with 8 nucleotides matching TRBD2. The V gene's germline CDR1 is DFQATT and CDR2 SNEGSKA (reference sequence). The CDR3 length is 16 residues. The J segment lost 0 bases and the V segment lost 2 bases, leaving 6 bases of the junction unmatched. The CDR3 region has the DNA TGCAGTGCTAGAAAACTAGCGGAATTAGCCAAAAACATTCAGTACTTC. This encodes CSARKLAELAKNIQYF.

This clonotype showed up many times. The rearrangement uses TRBV7-9 and TRBJ1-1; no reliable D call. The V end was cut by 2 bases, the J end by 1 base, with 11 bases between. CDR1 and CDR2 (germline): SEHNR, FQNEAQ (reference sequence). The CDR3 consists of 15 residues. The CDR3 nucleotides read TGTGCCAGCAGCTTACAGGAACGGCCGAACACTGAAGCTTTCTTT. Amino acids: CASSLQERPNTEAFF.

This clonotype was seen a few times. The chain carries TRBV5-6 and TRBJ2-5; D is ambiguous. CDR1 and CDR2 (germline): SGHDT, YYEEEE. V gave up 1 base and J gave up 2 bases, with 6 bases separating them. The CDR3 sequence is 13 residues long. This CDR3 reads CASSLQQQETQYF. As DNA, the CDR3 is TGTGCCAGCAGCTTGCAACAGCAAGAGACCCAGTACTTC.

The chain carries TRBV2 and TRBJ2-5, with D unresolved. Trimming left V 4 bases short and J 2 bases short, with 11 bases between. CDR3 length: 14 residues. Germline V gene sequence: CDR1 SNHLY, CDR2 FYNNEI. CDR3 region: CASSGLAEQETQYF. DNA of the CDR3: TGTGCCAGCAGTGGATTAGCAGAACAAGAGACCCAGTACTTC.

There are many counts of this clonotype. The chain carries TRBV3-1 and TRBJ2-4; D is undetermined. Germline V gene data show CDR1 as LGHDT and CDR2 as YNNKEL (reference sequence). Deletions cut 2 bases from V and 6 bases from J, with 11 bases between. The CDR3 has 14 residues. In DNA, the CDR3 is TGTGCCAGCAGCCAATACAACACAGCAAACATTCAGTACTTC. Translating it yields CASSQYNTANIQYF. The full variable domain, its missing parts supplied by reference TRBV3-1 and TRBJ2-4, is DTAVSQTPKYLVTQMGNDKSIKCEQNLGHDTMYWYKQDSKKFLKIMFSYNNKELIINETVPNRFSPKSPDKAHLNLHINSLELGDSAVYFCASSQYNTANIQYFGAGTRLSVL.